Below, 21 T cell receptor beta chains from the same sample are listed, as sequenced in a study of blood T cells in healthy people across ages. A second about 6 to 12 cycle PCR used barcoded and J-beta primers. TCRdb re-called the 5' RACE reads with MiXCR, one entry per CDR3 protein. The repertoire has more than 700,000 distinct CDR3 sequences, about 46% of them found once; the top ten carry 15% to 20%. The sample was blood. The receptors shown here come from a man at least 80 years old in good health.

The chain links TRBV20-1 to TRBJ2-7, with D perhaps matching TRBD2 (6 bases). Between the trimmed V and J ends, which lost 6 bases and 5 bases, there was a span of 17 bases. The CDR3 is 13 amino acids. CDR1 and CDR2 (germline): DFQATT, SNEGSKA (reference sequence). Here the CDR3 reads CSARDSIWDEQYF. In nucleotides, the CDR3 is TGCAGTGCCAGGGACTCCATCTGGGACGAGCAGTACTTC.

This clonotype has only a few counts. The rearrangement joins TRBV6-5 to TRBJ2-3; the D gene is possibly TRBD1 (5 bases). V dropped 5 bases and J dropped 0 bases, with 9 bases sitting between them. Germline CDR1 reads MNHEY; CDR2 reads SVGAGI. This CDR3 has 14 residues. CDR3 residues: CASSRRASTDTQYF. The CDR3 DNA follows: TGTGCCAGCAGTCGCAGGGCCAGCACAGATACGCAGTATTTT.

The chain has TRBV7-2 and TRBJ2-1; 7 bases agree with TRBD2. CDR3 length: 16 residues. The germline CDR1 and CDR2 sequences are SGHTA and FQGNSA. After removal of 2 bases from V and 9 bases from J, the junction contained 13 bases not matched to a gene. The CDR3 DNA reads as TGTGCCAGCAGCTTAAGTCGAGCGGGACTTAGGCGTGAGCAGTTCTTC. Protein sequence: CASSLSRAGLRREQFF.

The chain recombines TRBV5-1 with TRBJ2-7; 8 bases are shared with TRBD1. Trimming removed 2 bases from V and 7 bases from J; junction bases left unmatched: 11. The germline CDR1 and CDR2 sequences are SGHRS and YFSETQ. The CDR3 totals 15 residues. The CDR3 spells CASSLQGVLGDEQYF. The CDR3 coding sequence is TGCGCCAGCAGCTTACAGGGGGTTTTAGGGGATGAGCAGTACTTC.

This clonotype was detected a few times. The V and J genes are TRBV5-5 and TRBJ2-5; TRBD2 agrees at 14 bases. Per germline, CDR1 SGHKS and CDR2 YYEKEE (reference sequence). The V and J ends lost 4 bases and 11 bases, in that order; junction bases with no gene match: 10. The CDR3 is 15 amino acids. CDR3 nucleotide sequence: TGTGCCAGCAGCCGGACTAGCGGGGGGAATGGGGAGCAGTACTTC. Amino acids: CASSRTSGGNGEQYF. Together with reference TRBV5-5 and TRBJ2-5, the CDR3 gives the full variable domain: DAGVTQSPTHLIKTRGQQVTLRCSPISGHKSVSWYQQVLGQGPQFIFQYYEKEERGRGNFPDRFSARQFPNYSSELNVNALLLGDSALYLCASSRTSGGNGEQYFGPGTRLLVL.

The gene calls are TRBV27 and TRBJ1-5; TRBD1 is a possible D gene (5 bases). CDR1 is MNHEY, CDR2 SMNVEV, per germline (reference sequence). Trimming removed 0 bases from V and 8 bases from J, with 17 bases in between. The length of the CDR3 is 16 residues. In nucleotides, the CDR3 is TGTGCCAGCAGTTTATCGGGAAGAGGGGCCCTAAAGCCCCAGCATTTT. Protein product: CASSLSGRGALKPQHF.

CDR3 sequence reads: CASSQELRTGGEQYF. The CDR3 DNA sequence: TGTGCCAGCAGCCAAGAGTTAAGGACAGGGGGCGAGCAGTACTTC. The chain joins TRBV4-2 to TRBJ2-4, with 10 bases fitting TRBD1. The better agreement between TRBJ2-7 and the DNA end casts doubt on the J call. The CDR3 totals 15 residues. In germline, CDR1 is LGHNA, CDR2 YNFKEQ.

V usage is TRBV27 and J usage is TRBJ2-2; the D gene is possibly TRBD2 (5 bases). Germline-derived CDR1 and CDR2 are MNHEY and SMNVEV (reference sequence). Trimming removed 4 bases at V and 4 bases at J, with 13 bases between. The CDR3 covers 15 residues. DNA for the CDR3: TGTGCCAGCAGTTCCCTCCGCCGGGGCACCGGGGAGCTGTTTTTT. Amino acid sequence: CASSSLRRGTGELFF.

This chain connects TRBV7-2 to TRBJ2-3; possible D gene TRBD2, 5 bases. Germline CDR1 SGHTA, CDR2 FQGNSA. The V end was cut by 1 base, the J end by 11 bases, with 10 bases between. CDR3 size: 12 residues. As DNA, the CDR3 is TGTGCCAGCAGCTTAGACCAGGACTTGCAGTATTTT. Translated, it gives CASSLDQDLQYF.

CDR3 in DNA: TGCGCCAGCAGCCAAGAGGCCCCACCGGCGGGACAGGCTATATACGCTGGGAGCACAGATACGCAGTATTTT. Its protein is CASSQEAPPAGQAIYAGSTDTQYF. This chain links TRBV4-1 with TRBJ2-3; 8 bases align to TRBD1. V lost 0 bases to trimming and J lost 0 bases; unmatched junction nucleotides: 26. Per the germline V gene, CDR1 is MGHRA and CDR2 is YSYEKL. The CDR3 totals 24 residues.

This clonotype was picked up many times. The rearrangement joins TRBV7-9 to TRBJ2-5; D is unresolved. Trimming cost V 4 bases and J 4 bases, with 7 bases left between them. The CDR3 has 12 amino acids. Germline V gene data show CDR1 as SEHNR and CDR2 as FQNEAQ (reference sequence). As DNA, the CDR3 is TGTGCCAGCAGCTCGCAAGGAGAGACCCAGTACTTC. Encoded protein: CASSSQGETQYF.

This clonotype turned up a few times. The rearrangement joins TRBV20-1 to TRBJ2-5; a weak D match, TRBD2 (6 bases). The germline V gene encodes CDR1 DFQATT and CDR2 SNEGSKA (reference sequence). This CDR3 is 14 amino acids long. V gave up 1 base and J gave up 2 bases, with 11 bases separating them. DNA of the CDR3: TGCAGTGCTAGAGTTGAGGAGGGACAAGAGACCCAGTACTTC. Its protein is CSARVEEGQETQYF.

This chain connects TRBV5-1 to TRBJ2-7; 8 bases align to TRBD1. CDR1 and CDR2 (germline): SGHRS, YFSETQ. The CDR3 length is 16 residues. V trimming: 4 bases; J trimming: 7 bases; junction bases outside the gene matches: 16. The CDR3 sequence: CASSGALTGAHREQYF. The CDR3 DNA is TGCGCCAGCAGCGGGGCCTTGACAGGGGCCCACCGGGAGCAGTACTTC.

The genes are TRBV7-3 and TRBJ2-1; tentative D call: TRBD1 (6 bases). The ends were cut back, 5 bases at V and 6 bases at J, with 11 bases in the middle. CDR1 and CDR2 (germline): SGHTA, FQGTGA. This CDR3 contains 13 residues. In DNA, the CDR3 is TGTGCCAGCAGCCAGGGGCGCGGCAATGAGCAGTTCTTC. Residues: CASSQGRGNEQFF.

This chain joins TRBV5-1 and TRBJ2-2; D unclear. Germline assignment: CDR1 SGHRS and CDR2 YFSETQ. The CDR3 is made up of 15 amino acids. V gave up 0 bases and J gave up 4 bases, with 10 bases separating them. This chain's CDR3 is CASSLAAGPTGELFF. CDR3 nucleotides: TGCGCCAGCAGCTTGGCGGCAGGACCCACCGGGGAGCTGTTTTTT. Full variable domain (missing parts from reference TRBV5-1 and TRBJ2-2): KAGVTQTPRYLIKTRGQQVTLSCSPISGHRSVSWYQQTPGQGLQFLFEYFSETQRNKGNFPGRFSGRQFSNSRSEMNVSTLELGDSALYLCASSLAAGPTGELFFGEGSRLTVL.

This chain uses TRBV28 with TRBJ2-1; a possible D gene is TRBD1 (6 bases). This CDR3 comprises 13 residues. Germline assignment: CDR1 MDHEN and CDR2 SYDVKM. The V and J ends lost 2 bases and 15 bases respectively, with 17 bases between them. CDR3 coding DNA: TGTGCCAGCAGTTTAGATAGGGGGAGATGGTCGTTCTTC. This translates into CASSLDRGRWSFF.

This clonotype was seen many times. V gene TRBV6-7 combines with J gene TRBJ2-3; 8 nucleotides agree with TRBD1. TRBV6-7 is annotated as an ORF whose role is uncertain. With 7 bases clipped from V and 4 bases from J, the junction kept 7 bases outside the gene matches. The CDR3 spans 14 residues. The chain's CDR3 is CASTKDRGPDTQYF. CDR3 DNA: TGTGCCAGCACCAAAGACAGGGGCCCAGATACGCAGTATTTT.

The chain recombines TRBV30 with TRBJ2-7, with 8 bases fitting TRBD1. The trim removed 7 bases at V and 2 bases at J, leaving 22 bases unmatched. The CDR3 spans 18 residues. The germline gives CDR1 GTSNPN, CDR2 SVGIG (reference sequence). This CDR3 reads CAFESGGHLASNAYEQYF. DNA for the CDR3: TGTGCCTTCGAATCAGGGGGCCACCTTGCCTCAAATGCCTACGAGCAGTACTTC.

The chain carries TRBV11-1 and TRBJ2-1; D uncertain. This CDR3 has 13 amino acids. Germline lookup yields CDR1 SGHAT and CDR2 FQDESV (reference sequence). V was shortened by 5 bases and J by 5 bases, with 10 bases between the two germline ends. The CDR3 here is CASSRRHHNEQFF. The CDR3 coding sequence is TGTGCCAGCAGCAGGCGACACCACAATGAGCAGTTCTTC. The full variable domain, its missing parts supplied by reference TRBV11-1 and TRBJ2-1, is EAEVAQSPRYKITEKSQAVAFWCDPISGHATLYWYRQILGQGPELLVQFQDESVVDDSQLPKDRFSAERLKGVDSTLKIQPAELGDSAMYLCASSRRHHNEQFFGPGTRLTVL.

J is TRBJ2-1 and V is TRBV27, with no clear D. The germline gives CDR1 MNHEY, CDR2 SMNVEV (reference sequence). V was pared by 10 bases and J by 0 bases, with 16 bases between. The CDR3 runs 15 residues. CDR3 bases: TGTGCCACCATCCCTGCCGCAAGCTCCTACAATGAGCAGTTCTTC. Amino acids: CATIPAASSYNEQFF.

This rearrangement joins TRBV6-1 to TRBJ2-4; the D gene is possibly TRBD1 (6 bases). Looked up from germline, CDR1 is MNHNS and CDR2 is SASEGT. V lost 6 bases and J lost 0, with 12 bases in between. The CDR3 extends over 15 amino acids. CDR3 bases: TGTGCCAGCAGAGACTCAGGGGTAGCCAAAAACATTCAGTACTTC. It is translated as CASRDSGVAKNIQYF.